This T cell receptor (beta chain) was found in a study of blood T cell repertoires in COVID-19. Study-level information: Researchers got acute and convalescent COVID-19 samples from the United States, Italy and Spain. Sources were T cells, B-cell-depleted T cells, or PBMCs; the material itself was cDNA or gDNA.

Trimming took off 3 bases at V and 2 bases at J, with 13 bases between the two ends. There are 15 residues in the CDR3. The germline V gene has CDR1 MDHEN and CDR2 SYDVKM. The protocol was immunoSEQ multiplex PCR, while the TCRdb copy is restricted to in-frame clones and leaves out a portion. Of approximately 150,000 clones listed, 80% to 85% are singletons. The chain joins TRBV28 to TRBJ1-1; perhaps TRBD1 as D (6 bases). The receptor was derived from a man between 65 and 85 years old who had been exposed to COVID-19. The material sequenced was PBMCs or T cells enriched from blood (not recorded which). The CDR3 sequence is CASSFPQTGNTEAFF. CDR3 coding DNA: TGTGCCAGCAGTTTCCCCCAGACAGGAAACACTGAAGCTTTCTTT.